The 17 T cell receptor beta chains in this list originate from one sample, sequenced in a study of T-cell memory formation after mild COVID-19. TCRdb re-derived calls from the 5' RACE reads in MiXCR, one entry per CDR3 protein. The profile shows about 200,000 distinct CDR3 sequences, more than 8% of them singletons. Specimen: PBMCs or a T cell subset sorted from them (not recorded which). The receptors here all came from a man aged 18 to 30 who had mild COVID-19 (a few samples of this study predate the infection). Cell type and time point are not known.

This clonotype was seen more than once but under ten times. The genes are TRBV11-2 and TRBJ2-3, with 15 positions matching TRBD2. The CDR3 runs to 17 residues. Looked up from germline, CDR1 is SGHAT and CDR2 is FQNNGV. J gave up 6 bases and V 5 bases, and 9 bases lay outside the gene matches. The CDR3 DNA reads TGTGCCAGCAGCCCCCGGACTAGCGGGGGGGCGGGGGATACGCAGTATTTT. Translation gives CASSPRTSGGAGDTQYF.

CDR3 in amino acids: CASSQGAGPWGSDTQYF. In DNA form, the CDR3 reads TGCGCCAGCAGCCAAGGAGCGGGACCTTGGGGTTCAGATACGCAGTATTTT. The chain combines TRBV4-1 with TRBJ2-3; TRBD2 matches at 7 bases. V shed 1 base, J shed 4 bases, and the junction held 11 bases outside the gene matches. CDR1 and CDR2 (germline): MGHRA, YSYEKL. This CDR3 contains 17 residues.

V usage is TRBV10-3 and J usage is TRBJ1-1; D not certain. CDR1 and CDR2 from the germline V gene are ENHRY and SYGVKD. The V end was cut by 3 bases, the J end by 0 bases, with 11 bases between. The CDR3 is 15 residues long. The CDR3 DNA reads TGTGCCATCAGTGACCGGACGGCCATGAACACTGAAGCTTTCTTT. It translates to CAISDRTAMNTEAFF.

V is TRBV7-2 and J is TRBJ2-7; weak D call: TRBD2 (5 bases). Germline V CDR1 and CDR2: SGHTA, FQGNSA. The ends were cut back, 5 bases at V and 5 bases at J, with 25 bases in the middle. The CDR3 length is 17 residues. The DNA of the CDR3 is TGTGCCAGCAGCACGCGCTTAAGACTCGGGAAAGCCCACGAGCAGTACTTC. It is translated as CASSTRLRLGKAHEQYF.

The J gene is TRBJ1-2, the V gene TRBV10-3; TRBD1 might be the D (6 bases). The germline V gene encodes CDR1 ENHRY and CDR2 SYGVKD. The germline V and J ends were trimmed by 7 bases and 3 bases, with 18 bases remaining between them. This CDR3 region has 15 residues. The CDR3, as DNA: TGTGCCATCACTGCTAGGGGGGGAGATCACTATGGCTACACCTTC. Protein product: CAITARGGDHYGYTF.

The V and J genes are TRBV20-1 and TRBJ1-6; TRBD1 might be the D (6 bases). V shed 4 bases and J shed 10 bases, with 17 bases lying between them. Germline CDR1 DFQATT, CDR2 SNEGSKA (reference sequence). The CDR3 loop spans 14 amino acids. The CDR3 is CSAILNRAFSPLHF. The CDR3 DNA follows: TGCAGTGCTATTCTCAACAGGGCCTTCTCACCCCTCCACTTT.

This clonotype occurred a few times. The chain carries TRBV20-1 and TRBJ2-4; tentative D call: TRBD1 (6 bases). V shed 2 bases and J shed 4 bases, with 9 bases lying between them. This CDR3 has 13 residues. Germline V gives CDR1 DFQATT, CDR2 SNEGSKA (reference sequence). The CDR3 sequence: CSARTGQKNIQYF. The CDR3 bases are TGCAGTGCTAGAACCGGACAGAAAAACATTCAGTACTTC.

This clonotype was detected many times. The gene calls are TRBV19 and TRBJ2-1; no firm D call. Trimming took 3 bases from V and 8 from J, leaving 5 bases between them. The CDR3 sequence is 11 residues long. Germline CDR1 and CDR2: LNHDA and SQIVND (reference sequence). CDR3 sequence reads: CASSIVDEQFF. In DNA form, the CDR3 reads TGTGCCAGTAGTATCGTGGATGAGCAGTTCTTC.

There are a few counts of this clonotype. The DNA of the CDR3 is TGTGCCAGCAAGAAGGGCTTTTTGAACACTGAAGCTTTCTTT. It specifies CASKKGFLNTEAFF. This chain joins TRBV27 and TRBJ1-1; no firm D call. V lost 7 bases, J lost 0 bases, and 12 bases lay in between. Germline CDR1 and CDR2: MNHEY and SMNVEV (reference sequence). The CDR3 covers 14 residues.

This clonotype has a handful of counts. The rearrangement uses TRBV14 and TRBJ1-2; D call uncertain. This CDR3 has 13 residues. The V and J ends lost 6 bases and 4 bases respectively, with 12 bases between them. Looked up from germline, CDR1 is SGHDN and CDR2 is FVKESK. The CDR3 coding sequence is TGTGCCAGCAGTCCGGACTTTTTCTATGGCTACACCTTC. Encoded protein: CASSPDFFYGYTF.

The rearrangement joins TRBV10-3 to TRBJ1-1, with D hard to call. The CDR3 sequence is 12 residues long. Trimming took off 4 bases at V and 1 base at J, with 4 bases between the two ends. The V gene's germline CDR1 is ENHRY and CDR2 SYGVKD. DNA of the CDR3: TGTGCCATCAGTGTTAGGAACACTGAAGCTTTCTTT. Protein product: CAISVRNTEAFF.

The rearrangement uses TRBV5-1 and TRBJ1-2; D is undetermined. The V gene lost 4 bases and the J gene lost 8 bases, with 18 bases spanning the gap. Germline V gene sequence: CDR1 SGHRS, CDR2 YFSETQ. The CDR3 contains 14 residues. The CDR3 sequence is CASSLALYGGGYTF. The CDR3 nucleotides are TGCGCCAGCAGCCTGGCCCTTTATGGTGGCGGCTACACCTTC.

The gene calls are TRBV5-1 and TRBJ1-2, with D uncertain. This CDR3 comprises 15 residues. The V and J ends lost 0 bases and 1 base respectively, with 10 bases between them. Germline V gene lookup returns CDR1 SGHRS and CDR2 YFSETQ. The CDR3 DNA reads TGCGCCAGCAGCTTGGGGCAGCAAGTTAACTATGGCTACACCTTC. Its protein is CASSLGQQVNYGYTF.

The V and J genes are TRBV7-9 and TRBJ1-3, with a possible D match to TRBD1 (5 bases). The CDR3 runs to 15 residues. Germline V gene data show CDR1 as SEHNR and CDR2 as FQNEAQ (reference sequence). With 6 bases removed from V and 2 bases from J, the gap between germline ends came to 14 bases. This CDR3 is CASSTSRTPGNTIYF. The CDR3 DNA reads as TGTGCCAGCAGTACGAGCCGGACACCTGGAAACACCATATATTTT.

This clonotype has a handful of counts. The chain couples TRBV12-3 or TRBV12-4 to TRBJ1-5; 8 bases are shared with TRBD1. After removal of 6 bases from V and 5 bases from J, the junction contained 3 bases not matched to a gene. CDR3 length: 13 residues. The CDR3 protein is CASSATGDQPQHF. The DNA of the CDR3 is TGTGCCAGCAGCGCGACAGGGGATCAGCCCCAGCATTTT.

This clonotype was detected only a few times. The rearrangement links TRBV4-1 to TRBJ2-3, with D unclear. Germline V gene data show CDR1 as MGHRA and CDR2 as YSYEKL. With 6 bases removed from V and 4 bases from J, the gap between germline ends came to 11 bases. The CDR3 sequence is 13 residues long. The CDR3 spells CASSPFSPDTQYF. CDR3 sequence (DNA): TGCGCCAGCAGTCCCTTCAGCCCAGATACGCAGTATTTT.

The DNA for the CDR3 is TGTGCCATCAGTGAGTCGAAGGGGGTGAACACCGGGGAGCTGTTTTTT. The encoded protein is CAISESKGVNTGELFF. This chain joins TRBV10-3 and TRBJ2-2; D possibly corresponds to TRBD1 (6 bases). The CDR3 loop spans 16 amino acids. V was shortened by 0 bases and J by 1 base, with 9 bases between the two germline ends. The germline gives CDR1 ENHRY, CDR2 SYGVKD.